A single sample gave rise to the 7 T cell receptor beta chains below, sequenced in a study of T-cell memory formation after mild COVID-19. TCRdb reprocessed the 5' RACE reads via MiXCR and lists one record per CDR3 protein. This sample has hundreds of thousands of distinct CDR3 sequences; around 30% occur once, and the top ten carry about 14%. The sequenced sample consisted of PBMCs or a T cell subset sorted from them (not recorded which). The receptors originated from an adult woman who had mild COVID-19 (a few samples of this study predate the infection). Cell type and time point are not known.

The chain is built from TRBV5-1 and TRBJ2-7; D ambiguous. This CDR3 has 13 amino acids. With 1 base removed from V and 3 bases from J, the gap between germline ends came to 8 bases. Germline assignment: CDR1 SGHRS and CDR2 YFSETQ. This CDR3 reads CASSLSNVYEQYF. CDR3 sequence (DNA): TGCGCCAGCAGCTTGTCCAACGTCTACGAGCAGTACTTC.

The chain is built from TRBV7-9 and TRBJ2-5; D might be TRBD1 (6 bases). There are 16 residues in the CDR3. V lost 1 base and J 1 base, leaving 13 bases between the germline ends. Germline CDR1 SEHNR, CDR2 FQNEAQ (reference sequence). In nucleotides, the CDR3 is TGTGCCAGCAGCTTAGGGATGGGACACCTCCAAGAGACCCAGTACTTC. This translates into CASSLGMGHLQETQYF.

In its sample, this clonotype was seen a few times. This rearrangement joins TRBV28 to TRBJ1-1; no clear D. Germline V gene sequence: CDR1 MDHEN, CDR2 SYDVKM. Between the trimmed V and J ends, which lost 3 bases and 4 bases, there was a span of 12 bases. The length of the CDR3 is 14 residues. The CDR3: CASSFSRWTTEAFF. The CDR3 DNA reads TGTGCCAGCAGTTTCTCTCGCTGGACCACTGAAGCTTTCTTT. The entire variable domain, with the rest obtained from reference TRBV28 and TRBJ1-1, is as follows: DVKVTQSSRYLVKRTGEKVFLECVQDMDHENMFWYRQDPGLGLRLIYFSYDVKMKEKGDIPEGYSVSREKKERFSLILESASTNQTSMYLCASSFSRWTTEAFFGQGTRLTVV.

The count of this clonotype is one. The rearrangement uses TRBV12-3 or TRBV12-4 and TRBJ2-3; TRBD2 aligns across 11 bases. This CDR3 comprises 15 residues. The J segment lost 7 bases and the V segment lost 5 bases, leaving 8 bases of the junction unmatched. This CDR3 is CASSLSGRAENTQYF. The DNA of the CDR3 is TGTGCCAGCAGTCTTAGCGGGAGGGCCGAAAATACGCAGTATTTT.

V is TRBV9 and J is TRBJ2-5; D is perhaps TRBD1 or TRBD2 (7 bases each). This CDR3 comprises 16 residues. V gave up 0 bases and J gave up 2 bases, with 14 bases separating them. Germline-derived CDR1 and CDR2 are SGDLS and YYNGEE. The CDR3 loop is CASSVGEGTAQETQYF. The CDR3 bases are TGTGCCAGCAGCGTAGGGGAGGGGACAGCGCAAGAGACCCAGTACTTC. The entire variable domain, with the rest obtained from reference TRBV9 and TRBJ2-5, is as follows: DSGVTQTPKHLITATGQRVTLRCSPRSGDLSVYWYQQSLDQGLQFLIQYYNGEERAKGNILERFSAQQFPDLHSELNLSSLELGDSALYFCASSVGEGTAQETQYFGPGTRLLVL.

This chain connects TRBV2 to TRBJ1-1; D is unclear. The CDR3 totals 14 residues. Trimming removed 3 bases from V and 9 bases from J, with 17 bases in between. Germline V gene data show CDR1 as SNHLY and CDR2 as FYNNEI. The CDR3 DNA follows: TGTGCCAGCAGTGACGGCGGGGAGGGCACCCAAGCTTTCTTT. Encoded protein: CASSDGGEGTQAFF. The variable domain in full, with the rest retrieved from reference TRBV2 and TRBJ1-1, is EPEVTQTPSHQVTQMGQEVILRCVPISNHLYFYWYRQILGQKVEFLVSFYNNEISEKSEIFDDQFSVERPDGSNFTLKIRSTKLEDSAMYFCASSDGGEGTQAFFGQGTRLTVV.

A few counts support this clonotype. The V call is TRBV12-3 or TRBV12-4, the J call TRBJ2-7; D gene uncertain. This CDR3 region has 12 residues. Between the trimmed V and J ends, which lost 5 bases and 2 bases, there was a span of 7 bases. The CDR3 region has the DNA TGTGCCAGCAGTGACTGGACCTACGAGCAGTACTTC. It yields the protein CASSDWTYEQYF.